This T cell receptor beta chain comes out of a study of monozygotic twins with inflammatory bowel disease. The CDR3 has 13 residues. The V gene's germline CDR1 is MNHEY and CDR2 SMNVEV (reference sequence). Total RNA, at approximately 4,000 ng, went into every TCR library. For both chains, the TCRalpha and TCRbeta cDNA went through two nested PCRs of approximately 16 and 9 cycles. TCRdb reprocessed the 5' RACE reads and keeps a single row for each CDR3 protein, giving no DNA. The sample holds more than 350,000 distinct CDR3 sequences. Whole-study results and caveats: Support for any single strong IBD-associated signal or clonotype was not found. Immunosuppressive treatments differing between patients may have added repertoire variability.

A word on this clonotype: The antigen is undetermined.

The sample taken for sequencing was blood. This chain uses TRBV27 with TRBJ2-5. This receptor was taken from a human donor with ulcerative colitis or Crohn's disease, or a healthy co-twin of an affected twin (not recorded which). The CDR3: CASSFRTEETQYF.